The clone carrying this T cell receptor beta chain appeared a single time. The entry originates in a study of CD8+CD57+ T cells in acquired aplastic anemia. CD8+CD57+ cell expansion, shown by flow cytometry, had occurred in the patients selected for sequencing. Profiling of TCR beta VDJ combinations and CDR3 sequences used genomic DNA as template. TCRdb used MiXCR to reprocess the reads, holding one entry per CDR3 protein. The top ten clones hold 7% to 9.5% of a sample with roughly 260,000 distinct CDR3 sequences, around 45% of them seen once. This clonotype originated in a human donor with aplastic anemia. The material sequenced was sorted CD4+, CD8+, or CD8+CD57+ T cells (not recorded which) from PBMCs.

CDR3 sequence: CASNLEVTTAGRYF. Written as DNA, the CDR3 is TGTGCCAGCAATCTTGAGGTGACTACCGCTGGACGGTACTTC. The chain carries TRBV2 and TRBJ2-5; a weak D match, TRBD2 (5 bases). The germline V gene has CDR1 SNHLY and CDR2 FYNNEI. V gave up 7 bases and J gave up 13 bases, with 25 bases separating them. This CDR3 comprises 14 residues. Looking up the rest from reference TRBV2 and TRBJ2-5 gives the full variable domain: EPEVTQTPSHQVTQMGQEVILRCVPISNHLYFYWYRQILGQKVEFLVSFYNNEISEKSEIFDDQFSVERPDGSNFTLKIRSTKLEDSAMYFCASNLEVTTAGRYFGPGTRLLVL.